This T cell receptor beta chain was recovered during a study of shared clonotypes between healthy human individuals. Study-wide results and limits: Deeper or shallower sequencing was expected to change how clonotypes are shared among donors. Researchers sampled blood only, noting tissue repertoires likely differ.

The authors' processing: Sequence data from immunoSEQ were junction-only and lacked quality scores; consequently, filtering differed. Here immunoSEQ multiplex PCR was the method, and the copy in TCRdb shows in-frame clones only, minus some. That table supplies the V and J calls and clone size; D and trimming were determined from the DNA. The sample lists over a million clones, approximately 80% seen once, with 0.5% to 0.65% in the top ten. Germline trimming cut 5 bases from V and 6 bases from J; bases unmatched to any gene: 7. This CDR3 has 15 residues. Germline-derived CDR1 and CDR2 are LNHDA and SQIVND (reference sequence). As for this clone: Its specificity is not known.

The clonotype comes from a man between 18 and 29 years old in good health. Some clones in this sample may be carry-over from other donors' samples. The rearrangement links TRBV19 to TRBJ2-3, with 11 bases that match TRBD2. The sample comprised memory CD4+ T cells from PBMCs. Subset indicated: CD45RA-negative fraction. The CDR3 sequence is CASSQTSGSPDTQYF. For the CDR3, the DNA is TGTGCCAGTAGTCAAACTAGCGGGAGTCCCGATACGCAGTATTTT.